This T cell receptor beta chain was sequenced during a study of regulatory T cells in long-lasting Graves disease. The V end lost 4 bases, the J end lost 6 bases, and 4 bases lay between the germline ends. CDR1 SGHAT and CDR2 FQNNGV come from the germline V gene. The CDR3 length is 10 residues. According to the study, TCR beta libraries were built with iRepertoire HTBI primers and CDR3-region Arm-PCR. TCRdb re-analysed the multiplex PCR reads in MiXCR, keeping a single row per CDR3 protein. The repertoire holds roughly 410,000 distinct CDR3 sequences, approximately 15% seen once, with about 8% in the top ten. At least ten counts were recorded for this clonotype. The time point is: newly diagnosed GD, antithyroid drugs for less than 3 months. The TCR library was made from RNA that had been extracted from PBMCs in TRIzol. The EDTA tubes were filled with 8.5 to 9.5 milliliters of drawn peripheral blood.

This same sample was also taken into another study, of T cells in Graves' hyperthyroidism and ophthalmopathy. From that study: The HTBI primer set served for first-round RT-PCR of the TCR CDR3.

The source material was peripheral blood mononuclear cells (PBMCs), sampled at new diagnosis, from a patient treated with antithyroid drugs. The TCR comes from a woman between 40 and 55 years old with Graves disease. The chain combines TRBV11-2 with TRBJ2-7, with unresolved D. CDR3 loop: CASSYGEQYF. In nucleotides, the CDR3 is TGTGCCAGCAGCTACGGCGAGCAGTACTTC.